These 29 T cell receptor beta chains share one sample of origin, sequenced in a study of T cell responses to AZD1222 COVID-19 vaccine. Here immunoSEQ multiplex PCR was the method, and the copy in TCRdb shows in-frame clones only, minus some. The sample holds 40,000 to 45,000 clones; approximately 86% are singletons and the top ten take about 51%. The sequenced sample was peripheral blood, obtained on day 0 of AZD1222 vaccination. The origin of the receptors is an adult in good health.

V is TRBV10-1 and J is TRBJ1-6; D call uncertain. Germline CDR1 is WNHNN and CDR2 is SYGVQD (reference sequence). This CDR3 comprises 14 residues. V lost 4 bases and J 5 bases, leaving 9 bases between the germline ends. The CDR3 sequence: CASSGTANNSPLHF. The CDR3 bases are TGCGCCAGCAGTGGGACTGCGAATAATTCACCCCTCCACTTT.

The V gene is TRBV20-1, the J gene TRBJ2-7; D remains ambiguous. This CDR3 has 10 residues. Germline V gene sequence: CDR1 DFQATT, CDR2 SNEGSKA (reference sequence). Trimming left V 5 bases short and J 3 bases short, with 5 bases between. In nucleotides, the CDR3 is TGCAGTGCTGGCAGCTACGAGCAGTACTTC. It codes for CSAGSYEQYF.

There are a few counts of this clone. As DNA, the CDR3 is TGTGCCAGTAGTTCCGACAGGGGGGCAGCTTTCTTT. Protein sequence: CASSSDRGAAFF. The J gene is TRBJ1-1, the V gene TRBV19, with 9 bases that match TRBD1. CDR3 length: 12 amino acids. Germline V lookup: CDR1 LNHDA, CDR2 SQIVND (reference sequence). Trimming removed 5 bases from V and 10 bases from J; junction bases left unmatched: 5. Full variable domain (missing parts from reference TRBV19 and TRBJ1-1): DGGITQSPKYLFRKEGQNVTLSCEQNLNHDAMYWYRQDPGQGLRLIYYSQIVNDFQKGDIAEGYSVSREKKESFPLTVTSAQKNPTAFYLCASSSDRGAAFFGQGTRLTVV.

V usage is TRBV6-2 or TRBV6-3 and J usage is TRBJ1-1; no clear D gene. This CDR3 comprises 15 residues. Germline lookup yields CDR1 MNHEY and CDR2 SVGEGT. Deletions cut 5 bases from V and 0 bases from J, with 13 bases between. In DNA, the CDR3 is TGTGCCAGCAGTCCCCCCAAGGGTGTGAACACTGAAGCTTTCTTT. Encoded protein: CASSPPKGVNTEAFF.

The CDR3: CASSYLRGRYNEQFF. CDR3 sequence (DNA): TGTGCCAGCAGTTACTTGAGGGGGAGGTACAATGAGCAGTTCTTC. The rearrangement uses TRBV6-2 or TRBV6-3 and TRBJ2-1; D may be TRBD1 or TRBD2 (6 bases each). Trimming took 1 base from V and 4 from J, leaving 11 bases between them. Germline CDR1 is MNHEY and CDR2 is SVGEGT. The CDR3 sequence is 15 residues long.

This chain links TRBV19 with TRBJ2-3; a possible D gene is TRBD1 (6 bases). The V and J ends lost 7 bases and 4 bases respectively, with 18 bases between them. The germline CDR1 and CDR2 sequences are LNHDA and SQIVND (reference sequence). The CDR3 runs 15 residues. CDR3 coding DNA: TGTGCCAGTAAACACAGGGTTGATGTGGCAGATACGCAGTATTTT. This sequence encodes CASKHRVDVADTQYF.

The J gene is TRBJ2-1, the V gene TRBV11-2, with D perhaps TRBD2 (6 bases). The CDR3 sequence is 16 residues long. V lost 3 bases to trimming and J lost 2 bases, with 14 bases between them. Germline values: CDR1 SGHAT, CDR2 FQNNGV. The CDR3 here is CASSFFGRRTYNEQFF. The CDR3 nucleotides read TGTGCCAGCAGCTTTTTCGGGAGACGAACCTACAATGAGCAGTTCTTC.

The chain couples TRBV7-8 to TRBJ2-2; 9 bases are shared with TRBD2. Per the germline V gene, CDR1 is SGHVS and CDR2 is FQNEAQ. V trimming: 5 bases; J trimming: 5 bases; junction bases outside the gene matches: 12. The CDR3 consists of 17 residues. The CDR3 sequence: CASSPRPRGGGTGELFF. In nucleotides, the CDR3 is TGTGCCAGCAGCCCGCGCCCTCGCGGGGGGGGGACCGGGGAGCTGTTTTTT.

The V gene is TRBV5-4, the J gene TRBJ1-2; TRBD1 matches 10 bases. The CDR3 is 14 amino acids. Germline V gene lookup returns CDR1 SGHNT and CDR2 YYREEE (reference sequence). The V and J ends lost 4 bases and 12 bases, in that order; junction bases with no gene match: 12. The chain's CDR3 is CASSPGQGEMADTF. As DNA, the CDR3 is TGTGCCAGCAGCCCAGGACAGGGGGAAATGGCCGACACCTTC.

The chain joins TRBV12-3 or TRBV12-4 to TRBJ2-5, with D unclear. The CDR3 covers 13 residues. Trimming took 3 bases from V and 4 from J, leaving 9 bases between them. The CDR3 DNA follows: TGTGCCAGCAGTTTTGTGATGGGAGAGACCCAGTACTTC. Translated: CASSFVMGETQYF.

The CDR3 nucleotides are TGTGCCAGCAGCTTGGGGACAGGTCCCCGAAGGGATCAGCCCCAGCATTTT. It encodes CASSLGTGPRRDQPQHF. V usage is TRBV5-6 and J usage is TRBJ1-5; TRBD1 matches at 7 bases. The CDR3 has 17 amino acids. The germline V gene has CDR1 SGHDT and CDR2 YYEEEE. Germline trimming cut 0 bases from V and 5 bases from J; bases unmatched to any gene: 11.

The chain has TRBV7-8 and TRBJ1-2; D not resolved. Trimming took 5 bases from V and 8 from J, leaving 15 bases between them. Germline V lookup: CDR1 SGHVS, CDR2 FQNEAQ. The CDR3 is 13 residues long. The CDR3: CASSPDGVKGYTF. The CDR3 DNA reads as TGTGCCAGCAGCCCCGACGGGGTGAAAGGCTACACCTTC.

The CDR3: CASSLTKANFNEKLFF. DNA of the CDR3: TGTGCCAGCAGTTTAACAAAGGCCAACTTTAATGAAAAACTGTTTTTT. The chain links TRBV27 to TRBJ1-4; D not certain. The V end was cut by 2 bases, the J end by 4 bases, with 14 bases between. The CDR3 totals 16 residues. The germline V gene has CDR1 MNHEY and CDR2 SMNVEV (reference sequence).

In nucleotides, the CDR3 is TGTGCCAGCAGCGTAGGTGGGACAGACTACGAGCAGTACTTC. As protein: CASSVGGTDYEQYF. The chain uses TRBV9 and TRBJ2-7, with 7 nucleotides matching TRBD1. Germline V gives CDR1 SGDLS, CDR2 YYNGEE. The length of the CDR3 is 14 residues. The V segment lost 0 bases and the J segment 3 bases; nucleotides outside the gene matches: 3.

This chain joins TRBV11-2 and TRBJ1-1; D is perhaps TRBD1 (5 bases). Germline V gene sequence: CDR1 SGHAT, CDR2 FQNNGV. The ends were cut back, 6 bases at V and 4 bases at J, with 15 bases in the middle. The CDR3 runs to 14 residues. The CDR3 nucleotides read TGTGCCAGCAGTCGGGGGGGTCTGTCCACTGAAGCTTTCTTT. This encodes CASSRGGLSTEAFF.

This chain joins TRBV11-2 and TRBJ1-1; 9 nucleotides agree with TRBD1. The J segment lost 4 bases and the V segment lost 5 bases, leaving 5 bases of the junction unmatched. Germline V gene lookup returns CDR1 SGHAT and CDR2 FQNNGV. CDR3 length: 14 amino acids. DNA for the CDR3: TGTGCCAGCAGCATACAGGGGGCCGGCACTGAAGCTTTCTTT. Encoded protein: CASSIQGAGTEAFF.

J is TRBJ1-1 and V is TRBV19, with D maybe TRBD1 (5 bases). The CDR3 length is 15 residues. The germline CDR1 and CDR2 sequences are LNHDA and SQIVND (reference sequence). The ends were cut back, 9 bases at V and 2 bases at J, with 19 bases in the middle. Written as DNA, the CDR3 is TGTGCCAGCAAAGAACCCGGGACGCAAAACACTGAAGCTTTCTTT. Its translation: CASKEPGTQNTEAFF.

This clone was observed a single time. At one of its ends the junction is not consistent with the germline gene, which may arise from a read error. The rearrangement joins TRBV6-5 to TRBJ2-3; D is perhaps TRBD2 (6 bases). The CDR3 is made up of 11 amino acids. CDR1 and CDR2 (germline): MNHEY, SVGAGI. CDR3: CSGGFPDTQYF. CDR3 DNA sequence: TGCTCCGGGGGTTTCCCAGATACGCAGTATTTT.

The V gene is TRBV11-2, the J gene TRBJ2-7; D is tentatively TRBD1 or TRBD2 (6 bases each). The CDR3 is made up of 12 amino acids. V dropped 7 bases and J dropped 4 bases, with 11 bases sitting between them. Germline assignment: CDR1 SGHAT and CDR2 FQNNGV. In nucleotides, the CDR3 is TGTGCCAGCAACGGAGGGGGGTACGAGCAGTACTTC. Its protein is CASNGGGYEQYF.

V is TRBV6-4 and J is TRBJ1-3; no clear D. CDR1 and CDR2 from the germline V gene are MRHNA and SNTAGT. V shed 6 bases and J shed 7 bases, with 13 bases lying between them. This CDR3 is built from 13 residues. This chain's CDR3 is CASSAGSLNTIYF. CDR3 bases: TGTGCCAGCAGCGCAGGTTCGTTGAACACCATATATTTT.

The gene calls are TRBV5-6 and TRBJ1-4; D remains unclear. Between the trimmed V and J ends, which lost 2 bases and 7 bases, there was a span of 9 bases. The CDR3 has 13 amino acids. Per the germline V gene, CDR1 is SGHDT and CDR2 is YYEEEE. CDR3 DNA: TGTGCCAGCAGCTTTCGAATCGGTGAAAAACTGTTTTTT. This encodes CASSFRIGEKLFF.

The chain joins TRBV18 to TRBJ1-1; no reliable D call. The V gene's germline CDR1 is KGHSH and CDR2 LQKENI. Deletions cut 6 bases from V and 5 bases from J, with 16 bases between. The CDR3 runs to 14 residues. CDR3 sequence reads: CASSHQGYWTEAFF. In DNA, the CDR3 is TGTGCCAGCTCTCACCAAGGGTATTGGACTGAAGCTTTCTTT.

The V gene is TRBV7-3, the J gene TRBJ2-5, with a tentative D call TRBD2 (6 bases). The CDR3 consists of 16 residues. Germline-derived CDR1 and CDR2 are SGHTA and FQGTGA. V was cut by 2 bases and J by 1 base, with 14 bases left in between. CDR3 bases: TGTGCCAGCAGCTTATTCGGCGGGGCGACCCAAGAGACCCAGTACTTC. Amino acids: CASSLFGGATQETQYF.

This clone was seen ten or more times. The chain links TRBV12-5 to TRBJ2-1, with D maybe TRBD1 (6 bases). The ends were cut back, 2 bases at V and 0 bases at J, with 20 bases in the middle. Looked up from germline, CDR1 is LGHNT and CDR2 is FRNRAP. This CDR3 has 19 residues. The CDR3 DNA follows: TGTGCTAGTGGTTTGCCCTTTCTACAGGGCCAGCGCTCCTACAATGAGCAGTTCTTC. Residues: CASGLPFLQGQRSYNEQFF. The variable domain in full, completed from reference TRBV12-5 and TRBJ2-1, reads DARVTQTPRHKVTEMGQEVTMRCQPILGHNTVFWYRQTMMQGLELLAYFRNRAPLDDSGMPKDRFSAEMPDATLATLKIQPSEPRDSAVYFCASGLPFLQGQRSYNEQFFGPGTRLTVL.

The J gene is TRBJ2-2, the V gene TRBV19; possibly TRBD1 for D (6 bases). The CDR3 totals 16 residues. Germline V gene data show CDR1 as LNHDA and CDR2 as SQIVND (reference sequence). V dropped 4 bases and J dropped 7 bases, with 19 bases sitting between them. The CDR3 bases are TGTGCCAGTAGTACCCGTTCACCCCAAGGGGGCGGGGAGCTGTTTTTT. The encoded protein is CASSTRSPQGGGELFF.

The gene calls are TRBV28 and TRBJ2-7; TRBD1 agrees at 9 bases. This CDR3 contains 19 residues. Germline CDR1 is MDHEN and CDR2 is SYDVKM. V lost 5 bases to trimming and J lost 1 base; unmatched junction nucleotides: 18. The CDR3 spells CASSPPIISGTGLSYEQYF. The CDR3 bases are TGTGCCAGCAGTCCCCCGATAATCTCGGGGACAGGGCTTTCCTACGAGCAGTACTTC.

The J gene is TRBJ2-7, the V gene TRBV7-2; 7 nucleotides agree with TRBD1. The V segment lost 5 bases and the J segment 2 bases; nucleotides outside the gene matches: 9. CDR1 SGHTA and CDR2 FQGNSA come from the germline V gene. The CDR3 extends over 15 amino acids. The CDR3 DNA sequence: TGTGCCAGCAGCGTACAGGGGCGAAAAGCCTACGAGCAGTACTTC. Translating gives CASSVQGRKAYEQYF.

The chain employs TRBV4-1 and TRBJ1-6; 9 nucleotides agree with TRBD1. CDR1 is MGHRA, CDR2 YSYEKL, per germline. The CDR3 contains 19 residues. J lost 3 bases, V lost 4 bases, and 13 bases had no gene match. CDR3 nucleotides: TGCGCCAGCAGCCCCGGGGCTTACAGGGGGCCCCTCTATAATTCACCCCTCCACTTT. Its translation is CASSPGAYRGPLYNSPLHF.

The V gene is TRBV5-8, the J gene TRBJ1-5; 8 bases align to TRBD1. The length of the CDR3 is 14 residues. V was pared by 0 bases and J by 7 bases, with 3 bases of the junction left unmatched. Germline CDR1 and CDR2: SGHTS and YDEGEE. CDR3 in DNA: TGTGCCAGCAGCTTGGGACAGGGGAGACAGCCCCAGCATTTT. It yields the protein CASSLGQGRQPQHF.